The table lists the clone carrying this TCR beta chain with many counts. This CDR3 is 15 amino acids long. Germline CDR1 KGHSH, CDR2 LQKENI. V lost 4 bases and J 8 bases, leaving 20 bases between the germline ends. The sample comes from a study of T cells in Graves' hyperthyroidism and ophthalmopathy. If no ophthalmopathy progression occurred within 18 months, Graves' hyperthyroidism was stable. Any patient presenting with uncontrolled infection, other autoimmune disease, pregnancy or lactation was left out. This sample holds PBMCs from 8.5 to 10 ml fresh peripheral blood. Template material for amplifying TCR beta CDR3 regions consisted of RNA transcripts. The HTBI primer set was used in a first-round RT-PCR of the TCR CDR3. Via MiXCR, TCRdb re-called the multiplex PCR reads, giving one row per CDR3 protein. This table has some 560,000 distinct CDR3 sequences, 11% to 15% appearing once.

Material for sequencing was blood. The chain recombines TRBV18 with TRBJ1-1; D perhaps matches TRBD1 (5 bases). This receptor was identified in a woman aged 40 to 49 with Graves' hyperthyroidism. The CDR3 is CASSQSKTEGSEAFF. The CDR3 bases are TGTGCCAGCTCACAATCCAAGACAGAGGGATCCGAAGCTTTCTTT.